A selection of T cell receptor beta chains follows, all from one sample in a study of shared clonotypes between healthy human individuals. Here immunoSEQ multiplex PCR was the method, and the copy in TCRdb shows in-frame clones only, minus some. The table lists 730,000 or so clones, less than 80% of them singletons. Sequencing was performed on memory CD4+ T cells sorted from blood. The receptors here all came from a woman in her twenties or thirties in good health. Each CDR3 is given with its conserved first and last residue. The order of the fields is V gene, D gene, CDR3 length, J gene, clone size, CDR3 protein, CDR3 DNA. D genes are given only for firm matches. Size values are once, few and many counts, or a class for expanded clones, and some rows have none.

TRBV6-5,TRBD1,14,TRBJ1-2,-,CASTPSDREYGYTF,TGTGCCAGCACACCTTCCGACAGGGAATATGGCTACACCTTC
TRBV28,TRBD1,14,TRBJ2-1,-,CASFGDSPYNEQFF,TGTGCCAGCTTCGGGGACAGCCCCTACAATGAGCAGTTCTTC
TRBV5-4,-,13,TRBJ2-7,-,CASSFQGNYEQYF,TGTGCCAGCAGCTTTCAGGGTAACTACGAGCAGTACTTC
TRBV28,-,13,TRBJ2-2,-,CASGVRFSGELFF,TGTGCCAGCGGGGTACGTTTTTCCGGGGAGCTGTTTTTT
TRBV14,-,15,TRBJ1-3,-,CASSQFAETGNTIYF,TGTGCCAGCAGCCAATTTGCAGAGACTGGAAACACCATATATTTT
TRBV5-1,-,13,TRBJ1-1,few,CASSLGRNTEAFF,TGCGCCAGCAGCTTGGGCAGGAACACTGAAGCTTTCTTT
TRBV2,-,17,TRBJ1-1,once,CASRVWVFREVNTEAFF,TGTGCCAGCAGAGTCTGGGTTTTTCGCGAGGTGAACACTGAAGCTTTCTTT
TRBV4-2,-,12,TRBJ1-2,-,CASSQGEGGYTF,TGTGCCAGCAGCCAAGGTGAGGGGGGCTACACCTTC
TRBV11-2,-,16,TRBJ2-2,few,CASSPGGHANTGELFF,TGTGCCAGCAGCCCAGGCGGACACGCGAACACCGGGGAGCTGTTTTTT
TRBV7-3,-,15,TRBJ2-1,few,CASSLGQPGGNEQFF,TGTGCCAGCAGCTTAGGGCAACCAGGAGGGAATGAGCAGTTCTTC
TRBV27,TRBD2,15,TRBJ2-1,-,CASSSGGGGEGEQFF,TGTGCCAGCAGTTCAGGCGGGGGGGGAGAGGGTGAGCAGTTCTTC
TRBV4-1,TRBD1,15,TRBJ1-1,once,CASSHSGQGNTEAFF,TGCGCCAGCAGCCACTCCGGACAGGGGAACACTGAAGCTTTCTTT
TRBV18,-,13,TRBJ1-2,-,CASSPAPGDGYTF,TGTGCCAGCTCACCCGCCCCGGGCGATGGCTACACCTTC
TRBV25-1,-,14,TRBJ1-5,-,CASSDREPNQPQHF,TGTGCCAGCAGTGACCGGGAACCCAATCAGCCCCAGCATTTT
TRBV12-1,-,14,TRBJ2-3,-,CASTSSLSTDTQYF,TGTGCCAGCACCTCATCGTTAAGCACAGATACGCAGTATTTT
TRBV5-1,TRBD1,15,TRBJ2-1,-,CASNIGDRDKNEQFF,TGCGCCAGCAACATAGGGGACAGGGACAAAAATGAGCAGTTCTTC
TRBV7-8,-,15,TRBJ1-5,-,CASSPNRGPEQPQHF,TGTGCCAGCAGCCCTAACCGTGGGCCTGAGCAGCCCCAGCATTTT
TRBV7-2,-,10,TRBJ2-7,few,CASGPYEQYF,TGTGCCAGCGGGCCCTACGAGCAGTACTTC
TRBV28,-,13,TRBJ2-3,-,CASSFGGADTQYF,TGTGCCAGCAGTTTCGGGGGAGCAGATACGCAGTATTTT
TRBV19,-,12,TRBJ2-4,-,CASSGTLGIQYF,TGTGCCAGTTCCGGGACTCTGGGCATTCAGTACTTC
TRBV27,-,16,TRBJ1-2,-,CASSLSQGTGLSGYTF,TGTGCCAGCAGTTTAAGCCAGGGTACGGGATTGAGCGGCTACACCTTC
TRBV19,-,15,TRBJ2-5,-,CASSAALGRSETQYF,TGTGCCAGTAGTGCGGCCCTAGGGCGGTCAGAGACCCAGTACTTC
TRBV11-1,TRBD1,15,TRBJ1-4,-,CASSPRTGANEKLFF,TGTGCCAGCAGCCCGCGGACAGGGGCTAATGAAAAACTGTTTTTT
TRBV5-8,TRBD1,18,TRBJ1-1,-,CASSFTTGTGGVWTEAFF,TGTGCCAGCAGCTTTACGACCGGGACAGGGGGCGTTTGGACTGAAGCTTTCTTT
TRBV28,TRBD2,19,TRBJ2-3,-,CASSLRPPWASGLTDTQYF,TGTGCCAGCAGTCTCAGACCGCCCTGGGCTAGCGGATTGACAGATACGCAGTATTTT
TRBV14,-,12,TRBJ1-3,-,CASSQGRSTIYF,TGTGCCAGCAGCCAAGGGAGGAGCACCATATATTTT
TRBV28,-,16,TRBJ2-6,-,CASTETRGSGANVLTF,TGTGCCAGCACCGAGACCAGGGGTTCTGGGGCCAACGTCCTGACTTTC
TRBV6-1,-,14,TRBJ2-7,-,CAGSPALGGYEQYF,TGTGCCGGTTCTCCCGCCCTCGGTGGCTACGAGCAGTACTTC
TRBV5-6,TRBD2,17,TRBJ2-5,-,CASSLVPAGAGQETQYF,TGTGCCAGCAGCTTGGTCCCAGCGGGAGCGGGGCAAGAGACCCAGTACTTC
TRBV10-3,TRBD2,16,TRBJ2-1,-,CAISEASGRSNNEQFF,TGTGCCATCAGTGAGGCTAGCGGGAGGAGCAACAATGAGCAGTTCTTC
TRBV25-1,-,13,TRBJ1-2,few,CASSGTWGAGYTF,TGTGCCAGCAGTGGTACATGGGGAGCGGGCTACACCTTC
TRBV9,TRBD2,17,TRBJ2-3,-,CASSVTSGRAGTDTQYF,TGTGCCAGCAGCGTAACTAGCGGGAGGGCCGGTACAGATACGCAGTATTTT
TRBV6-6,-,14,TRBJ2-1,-,CASSYEDYYNEQFF,TGTGCCAGCAGTTACGAGGACTACTACAATGAGCAGTTCTTC
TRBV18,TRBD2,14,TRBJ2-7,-,CASRGLAGDYEQYF,TGTGCCAGCCGCGGACTAGCGGGAGACTACGAGCAGTACTTC
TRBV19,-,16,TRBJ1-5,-,CASSIDRQGRNQPQHF,TGTGCCAGTAGTATAGATAGGCAGGGACGCAATCAGCCCCAGCATTTT
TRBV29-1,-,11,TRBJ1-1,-,CSVVLPTEAFF,TGCAGCGTTGTCTTGCCCACTGAAGCTTTCTTT
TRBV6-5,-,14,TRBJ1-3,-,CASRWDNSGNTIYF,TGTGCCAGCAGATGGGACAACTCTGGAAACACCATATATTTT
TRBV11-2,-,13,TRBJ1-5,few,CASSQGGVFPQHF,TGTGCCAGCAGCCAAGGGGGGGTGTTTCCCCAGCATTTT
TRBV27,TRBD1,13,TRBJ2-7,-,CASSRQGIGEQYF,TGTGCCAGTAGTAGACAGGGTATCGGCGAGCAGTACTTC
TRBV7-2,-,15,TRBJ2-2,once,CASSRGVWTPGELFF,TGTGCCAGCAGCAGAGGGGTTTGGACACCGGGGGAGCTGTTTTTT
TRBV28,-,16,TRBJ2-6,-,CASSPAYRTGANVLTF,TGTGCCAGCAGTCCAGCCTACAGGACTGGGGCCAACGTCCTGACTTTC
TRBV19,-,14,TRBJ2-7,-,CASSMVGFSYEQYF,TGTGCCAGTAGTATGGTGGGCTTCTCCTACGAGCAGTACTTC
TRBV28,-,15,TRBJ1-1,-,CASSLYGQPNTEAFF,TGTGCCAGCAGTTTATACGGGCAGCCGAACACTGAAGCTTTCTTT
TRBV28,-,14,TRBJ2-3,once,CASSTGIDTDTQYF,TGTGCCAGCAGCACGGGGATAGACACAGATACGCAGTATTTT
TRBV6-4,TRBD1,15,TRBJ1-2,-,CASSQGTAGSYGYTF,TGTGCCAGCAGCCAAGGGACAGCCGGGTCCTATGGCTACACCTTC
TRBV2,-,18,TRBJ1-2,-,CASSPETRYRRGNYGYTF,TGTGCCAGCAGTCCCGAAACCAGATACAGGAGAGGGAACTATGGCTACACCTTC
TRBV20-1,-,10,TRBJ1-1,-,CSARNTEAFF,TGCAGTGCTAGGAATACTGAAGCTTTCTTT
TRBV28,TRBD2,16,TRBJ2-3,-,CASSLPGLPPTDTQYF,TGTGCCAGCAGCCTACCGGGACTACCACCCACAGATACGCAGTATTTT
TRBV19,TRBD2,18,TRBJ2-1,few,CASSLRLAGGPLINEQFF,TGTGCCAGTAGTCTGCGACTAGCGGGAGGGCCATTAATCAATGAGCAGTTCTTC
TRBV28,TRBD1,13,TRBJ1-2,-,CASRRQGDYGYTF,TGTGCCAGCAGACGACAGGGGGACTATGGCTACACCTTC